This T cell receptor (beta chain) comes out of a study of blood T cell repertoires in COVID-19. About the study: Some COVID-19 samples were acute and others convalescent; all came from the United States, Italy and Spain. PBMCs, B-cell-depleted T cells, or T cells provided the cDNA or gDNA that made up the material.

Original analysis: Quantification of nucleated cells was approximated via reference gene primer amplification. Data came from immunoSEQ multiplex PCR; TCRdb stores just in-frame clones and leaves some out. V and J calls and clone size are given by that table; D and trimming were obtained from the DNA. The table has about 65,000 clones, roughly nine tenths seen once. The CDR3 length is 14 residues. The V gene end was trimmed by 7 bases and the J gene end by 4 bases; junction bases not matched to a gene: 3. Germline loops: CDR1 MNHEY, CDR2 SVGAGI. The sequence was collected from a man between 60 and 75 years old with acute or convalescent COVID-19. The chain employs TRBV6-5 and TRBJ1-6, with 8 bases lining up with TRBD1. Source material: peripheral blood. CDR3 in DNA: TGTGCCAGCACCGACAGGGGTTATAATTCACCCCTCCACTTT. Translated: CASTDRGYNSPLHF.